The clone carrying this TCR beta chain was seen a single time. The sample comes from a study of shared clonotypes between healthy human individuals. Looking at the study overall: Two women and three men aged 18 to 49 served as donors.

The donors were all Caucasian adults (living in Nashville, Tennessee). CDR1 is SGHVS and CDR2 is FQNEAQ in the germline V gene. The CDR3 extends over 15 amino acids. The ends were cut back, 1 base at V and 2 bases at J, with 9 bases in the middle. In the authors' workflow: Filtering was not the same, since immunoSEQ gave junction-only sequences without quality scores. The table came from immunoSEQ multiplex PCR; TCRdb's copy has only in-frame clones and leaves some out. From that table come the V and J calls and clone size; the DNA was used to work out D and trimming. This table has fewer than 1.8 million clones, around 98.5% appearing once.

This rearrangement joins TRBV7-8 to TRBJ2-4, with D possibly being TRBD2 (6 bases). The specimen was naive CD4+ T cells sorted from blood. Regarding subset: CD45RA+ positively selected. This clonotype originated in a man aged 25 to 40 in good health. The CDR3, as DNA: TGTGCCAGCAGCTTAGTGGGGGGAACCAAAAACATTCAGTACTTC. Translation gives CASSLVGGTKNIQYF. The full variable domain, rest sourced from reference TRBV7-8 and TRBJ2-4, is GAGVSQSPRYKVAKRGQDVALRCDPISGHVSLFWYQQALGQGPEFLTYFQNEAQLDKSGLPSDRFFAERPEGSVSTLKIQRTQQEDSAVYLCASSLVGGTKNIQYFGAGTRLSVL.